The T cell receptor beta chain described here comes from a study of cytomegalovirus exposure and HLA in healthy donors. Researchers ran the PCR with 60 Vbeta and 13 Jbeta primers. TCRdb's table, derived via immunoSEQ multiplex PCR, lists solely in-frame clones and lacks some. There are about 140,000 clones in the sample; more than 75% occur only once, and 1.5% to 2% lies in the top ten. This CDR3 contains 14 residues. Looked up from germline, CDR1 is LGHNA and CDR2 is YNFKEQ. With 6 bases clipped from V and 1 base from J, the junction kept 2 bases outside the gene matches. The TCR was taken from a man between 35 and 55 years old in good health and CMV-seronegative. The chain recombines TRBV4-2 with TRBJ2-7, with 11 nucleotides matching TRBD1. The sample was PBMCs. CDR3 sequence reads: CASRWDRGSYEQYF. For the CDR3, the DNA is TGTGCCAGCAGGTGGGACAGGGGGTCCTACGAGCAGTACTTC.